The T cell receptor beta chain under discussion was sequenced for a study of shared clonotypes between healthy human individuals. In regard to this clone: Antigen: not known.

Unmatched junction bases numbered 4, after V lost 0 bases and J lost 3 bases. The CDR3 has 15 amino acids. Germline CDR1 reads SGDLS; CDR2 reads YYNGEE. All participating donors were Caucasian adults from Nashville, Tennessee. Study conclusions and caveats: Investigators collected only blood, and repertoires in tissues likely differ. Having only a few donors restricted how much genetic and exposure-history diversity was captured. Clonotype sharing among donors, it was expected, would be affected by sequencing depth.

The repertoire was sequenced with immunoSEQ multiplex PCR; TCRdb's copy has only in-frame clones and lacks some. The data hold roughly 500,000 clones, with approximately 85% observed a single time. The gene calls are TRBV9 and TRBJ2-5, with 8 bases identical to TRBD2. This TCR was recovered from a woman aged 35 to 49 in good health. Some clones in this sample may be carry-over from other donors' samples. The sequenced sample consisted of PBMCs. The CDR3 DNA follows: TGTGCCAGCAGCGTAGCCCCGGGACTAGAAGAGACCCAGTACTTC. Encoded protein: CASSVAPGLEETQYF.